This T cell receptor beta chain comes out of a study of tumor and adjacent non-tumor tissue in lung cancer. Study context: Patients were aged roughly 31 to 76, nine to eleven men and about five women, stage I to III. About 4.17 million productive TCRbeta reads were obtained per sample on average.

The CDR3 is made up of 14 amino acids. CDR1 and CDR2 (germline): LNHDA, SQIVND (reference sequence). General study findings and limits: Compared with tumor, normal lung showed significantly lower TCR diversity. Tumor TCR diversity, when higher, was linked to shorter survival.

The library came from three nested PCR rounds adapted from ARM-PCR protocols. TCRdb recomputed calls from the multiplex PCR reads with MiXCR, one row per CDR3 protein. The data contain approximately 53,000 distinct CDR3 sequences, 60% to 80% of them singletons. In regard to this clonotype: What it recognizes is unknown. Its ends do not fully match the called genes, so a read error is possible.

The template was RNA from unsorted bulk tissue. The normal lung tissue was taken more than 3 cm from the tumor edge. The specimen sequenced was distant non-tumor lung tissue. This TCR came from an older woman with non-small cell lung cancer. The genes are TRBV19 and TRBJ1-1; a weak D match, TRBD1 (5 bases). CDR3 sequence reads: CASSIGGVSTEASF. The CDR3 DNA sequence: TGTGCCAGTAGTATAGGAGGGGTGAGCACTGAAGCTTCCTTT.